Listed here is a single T cell receptor beta chain. This sample was taken from a study of CD8+ T cells in alopecia areata. Treatment meaning: oral pan-JAK inhibitor, 5-10 mg twice daily. Germline lookup yields CDR1 SNHLY and CDR2 FYNNEI. The trim removed 5 bases at V and 3 bases at J, leaving 2 bases unmatched. The CDR3 spans 14 residues. TCR sequencing used cDNA made by reverse transcription of extracted RNA. TCRdb's table, derived via immunoSEQ multiplex PCR, lists solely in-frame clones and lacks some. The table records under 150,000 clones, roughly three fifths of them present only once. This sequence was found in a human donor with alopecia areata. The rearrangement uses TRBV2 and TRBJ2-3, with 10 positions matching TRBD2. Here the sequenced sample was CD4+ T cells sorted from blood, taken at week 24, from a patient treated with tofacitinib. The CDR3 loop reads CASSKRGGTDTQYF. The CDR3 nucleotides are TGTGCCAGCAGTAAGCGGGGGGGGACAGATACGCAGTATTTT.